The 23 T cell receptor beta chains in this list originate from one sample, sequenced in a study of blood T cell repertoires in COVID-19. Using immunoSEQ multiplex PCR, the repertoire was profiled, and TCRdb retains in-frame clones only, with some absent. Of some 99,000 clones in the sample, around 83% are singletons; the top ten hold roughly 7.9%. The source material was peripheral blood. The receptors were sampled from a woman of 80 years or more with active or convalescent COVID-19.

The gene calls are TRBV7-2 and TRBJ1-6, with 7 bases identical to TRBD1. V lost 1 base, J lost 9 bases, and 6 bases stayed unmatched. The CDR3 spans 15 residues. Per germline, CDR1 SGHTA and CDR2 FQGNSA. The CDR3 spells CASSLGQGLGSPLHF. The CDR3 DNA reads TGTGCCAGCAGCTTAGGACAGGGACTAGGTTCACCCCTCCACTTT. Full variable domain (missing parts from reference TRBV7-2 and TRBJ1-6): GAGVSQSPSNKVTEKGKDVELRCDPISGHTALYWYRQSLGQGLEFLIYFQGNSAPDKSGLPSDRFSAERTGGSVSTLTIQRTQQEDSAVYLCASSLGQGLGSPLHFGNGTRLTVT.

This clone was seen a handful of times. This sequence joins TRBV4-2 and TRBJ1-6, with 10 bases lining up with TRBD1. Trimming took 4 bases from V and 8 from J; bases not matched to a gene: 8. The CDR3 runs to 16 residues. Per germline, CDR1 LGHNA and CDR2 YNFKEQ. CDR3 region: CASSLTGQGYYSPLHF. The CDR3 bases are TGTGCCAGCAGCCTAACGGGACAGGGGTACTATTCACCCCTCCACTTT.

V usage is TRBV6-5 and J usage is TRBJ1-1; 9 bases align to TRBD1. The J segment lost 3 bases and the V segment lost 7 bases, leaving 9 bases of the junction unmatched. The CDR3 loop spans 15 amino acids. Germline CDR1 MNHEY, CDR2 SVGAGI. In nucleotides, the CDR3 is TGTGCCAGCAAAGTACAGGGGGCGCGGGACACTGAAGCTTTCTTT. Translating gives CASKVQGARDTEAFF.

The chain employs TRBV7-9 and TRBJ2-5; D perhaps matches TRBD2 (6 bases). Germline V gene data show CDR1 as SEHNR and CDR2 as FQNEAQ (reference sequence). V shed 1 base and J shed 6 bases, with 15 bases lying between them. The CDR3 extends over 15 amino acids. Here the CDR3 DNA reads TGTGCCAGCAGCTTAGGAGGTCAGGGAGGCCAGACCCAGTACTTC. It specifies CASSLGGQGGQTQYF.

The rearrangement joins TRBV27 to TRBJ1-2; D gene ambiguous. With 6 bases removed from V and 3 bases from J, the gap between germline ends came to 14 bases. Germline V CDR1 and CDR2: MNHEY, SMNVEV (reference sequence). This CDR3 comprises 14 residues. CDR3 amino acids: CASSREGPHYGYTF. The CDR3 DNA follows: TGTGCCAGCAGCCGGGAAGGGCCTCACTATGGCTACACCTTC.

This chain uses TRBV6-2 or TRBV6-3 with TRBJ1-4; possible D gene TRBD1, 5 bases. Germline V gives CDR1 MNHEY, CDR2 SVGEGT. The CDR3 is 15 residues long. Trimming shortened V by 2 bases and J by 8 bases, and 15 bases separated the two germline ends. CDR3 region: CASSYGAPEREKLFF. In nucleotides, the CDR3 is TGTGCCAGCAGTTACGGGGCCCCCGAAAGGGAAAAACTGTTTTTT.

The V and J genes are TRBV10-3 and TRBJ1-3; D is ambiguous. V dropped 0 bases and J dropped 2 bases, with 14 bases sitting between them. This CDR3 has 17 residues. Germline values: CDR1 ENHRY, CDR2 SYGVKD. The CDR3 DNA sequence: TGTGCCATCAGTGAGTCTTCGGGAAGGCGCACTGGAAACACCATATATTTT. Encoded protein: CAISESSGRRTGNTIYF.

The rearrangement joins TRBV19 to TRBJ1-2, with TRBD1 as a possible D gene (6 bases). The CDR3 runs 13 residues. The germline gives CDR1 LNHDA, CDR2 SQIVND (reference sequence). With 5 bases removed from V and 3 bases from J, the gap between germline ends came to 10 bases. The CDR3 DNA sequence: TGTGCCAGTAGTGTCACAGGGTACTATGGCTACACCTTC. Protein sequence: CASSVTGYYGYTF.

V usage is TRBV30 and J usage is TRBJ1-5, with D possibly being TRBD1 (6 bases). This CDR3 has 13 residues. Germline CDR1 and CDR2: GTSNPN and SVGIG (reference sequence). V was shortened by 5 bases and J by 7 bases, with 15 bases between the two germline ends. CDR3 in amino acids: CAWGLDRSQPQHF. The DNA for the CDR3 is TGTGCCTGGGGTCTGGACAGATCCCAGCCCCAGCATTTT.

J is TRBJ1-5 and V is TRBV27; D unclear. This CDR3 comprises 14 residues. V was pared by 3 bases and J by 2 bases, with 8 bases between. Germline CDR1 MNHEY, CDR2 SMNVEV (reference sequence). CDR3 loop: CASSFRGGNQPQHF. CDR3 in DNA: TGTGCCAGCAGTTTCCGAGGCGGCAATCAGCCCCAGCATTTT.

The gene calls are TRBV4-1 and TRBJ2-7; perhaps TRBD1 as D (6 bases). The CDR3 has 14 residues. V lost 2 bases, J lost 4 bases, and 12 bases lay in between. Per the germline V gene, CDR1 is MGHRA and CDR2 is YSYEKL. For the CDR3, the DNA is TGCGCCAGCAGCCAAACAGGGAAGCGGTACGAGCAGTACTTC. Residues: CASSQTGKRYEQYF.

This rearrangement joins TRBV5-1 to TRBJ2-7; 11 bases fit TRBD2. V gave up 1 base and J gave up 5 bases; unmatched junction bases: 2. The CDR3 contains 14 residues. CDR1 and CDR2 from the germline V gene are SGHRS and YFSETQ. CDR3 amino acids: CASSLSSGRDEQYF. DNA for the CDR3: TGCGCCAGCAGCTTGAGTAGCGGGAGGGACGAGCAGTACTTC.

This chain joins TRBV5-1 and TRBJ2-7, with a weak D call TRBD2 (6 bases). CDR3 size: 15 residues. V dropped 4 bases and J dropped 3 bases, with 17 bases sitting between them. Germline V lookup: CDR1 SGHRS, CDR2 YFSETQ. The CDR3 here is CASSSHGSGDYEQYF. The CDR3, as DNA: TGCGCCAGCAGCAGCCACGGATCGGGAGACTACGAGCAGTACTTC.

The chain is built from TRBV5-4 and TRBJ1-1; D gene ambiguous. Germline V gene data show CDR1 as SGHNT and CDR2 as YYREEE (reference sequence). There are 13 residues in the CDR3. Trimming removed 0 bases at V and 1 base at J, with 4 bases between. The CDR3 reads CASSLVRNTEAFF. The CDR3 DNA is TGTGCCAGCAGCTTGGTCCGGAACACTGAAGCTTTCTTT.

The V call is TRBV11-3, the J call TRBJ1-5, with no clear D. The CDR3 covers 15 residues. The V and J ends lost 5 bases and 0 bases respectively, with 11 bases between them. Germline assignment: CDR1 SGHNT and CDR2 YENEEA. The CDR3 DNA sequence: TGTGCCAGCAGCGTAGGGAGACCTAGCAATCAGCCCCAGCATTTT. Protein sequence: CASSVGRPSNQPQHF.

The CDR3 DNA is TGTGCCAGCAGCTTGGCGAACGGGGATACTGAAGCTTTCTTT. This gives the protein CASSLANGDTEAFF. The V gene is TRBV7-9, the J gene TRBJ1-1; D is ambiguous. Looked up from germline, CDR1 is SEHNR and CDR2 is FQNEAQ (reference sequence). This CDR3 spans 14 amino acids. V was clipped by 3 bases and J by 5 bases, with 13 bases between them.

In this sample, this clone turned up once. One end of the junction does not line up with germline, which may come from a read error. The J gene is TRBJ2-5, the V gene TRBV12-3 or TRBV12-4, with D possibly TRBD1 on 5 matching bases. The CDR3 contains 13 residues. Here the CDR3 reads CANSLGARETQYF. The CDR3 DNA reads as TGTGCCAACAGTTTAGGGGCCAGAGAGACCCAGTACTTC.

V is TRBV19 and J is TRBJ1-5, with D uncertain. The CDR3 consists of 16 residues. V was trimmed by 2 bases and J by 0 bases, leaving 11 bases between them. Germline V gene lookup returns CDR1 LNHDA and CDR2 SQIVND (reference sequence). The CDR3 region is CASSIHGRDSNQPQHF. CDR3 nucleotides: TGTGCCAGTAGTATACATGGACGGGATAGCAATCAGCCCCAGCATTTT.

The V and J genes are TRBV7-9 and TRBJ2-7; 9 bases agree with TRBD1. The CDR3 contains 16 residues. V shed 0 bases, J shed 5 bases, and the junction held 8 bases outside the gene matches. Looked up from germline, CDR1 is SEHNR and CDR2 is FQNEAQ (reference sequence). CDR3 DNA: TGTGCCAGCAGCTTAGCGCTTCTGGGACAGGGCCACGAGCAGTACTTC. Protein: CASSLALLGQGHEQYF.

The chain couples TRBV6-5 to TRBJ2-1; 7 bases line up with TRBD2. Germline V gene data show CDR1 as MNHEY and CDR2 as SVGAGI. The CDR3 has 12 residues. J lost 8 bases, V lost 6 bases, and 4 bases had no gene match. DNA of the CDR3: TGTGCCAGCAGAGGACTAGGCCATGAGCAGTTCTTC. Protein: CASRGLGHEQFF.

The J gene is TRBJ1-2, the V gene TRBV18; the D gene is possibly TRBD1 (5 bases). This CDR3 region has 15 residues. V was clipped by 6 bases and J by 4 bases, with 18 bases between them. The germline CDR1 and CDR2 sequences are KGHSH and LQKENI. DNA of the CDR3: TGTGCCAGCTCCCCCCCGGGGGAGGGAAGCTATGGCTACACCTTC. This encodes CASSPPGEGSYGYTF.

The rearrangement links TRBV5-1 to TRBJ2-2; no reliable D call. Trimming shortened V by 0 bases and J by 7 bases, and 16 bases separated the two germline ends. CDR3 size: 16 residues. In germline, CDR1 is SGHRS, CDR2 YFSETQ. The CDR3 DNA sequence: TGCGCCAGCAGCTTGGATATACTTGGAGTCGGCGGGGAGCTGTTTTTT. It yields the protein CASSLDILGVGGELFF.

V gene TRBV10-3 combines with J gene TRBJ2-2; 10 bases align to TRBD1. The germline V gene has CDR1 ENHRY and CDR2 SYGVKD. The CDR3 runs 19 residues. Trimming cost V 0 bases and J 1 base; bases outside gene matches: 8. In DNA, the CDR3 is TGTGCCATCAGTGAGTCGACGGACAGGGGGTTGAGGAACACCGGGGAGCTGTTTTTT. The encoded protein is CAISESTDRGLRNTGELFF.